The 11 T cell receptor beta chains below all came from one sample that was sequenced in a study of T cell responses to AZD1222 COVID-19 vaccine. Sequencing used immunoSEQ multiplex PCR; TCRdb keeps in-frame clones, though not all of them. Of about 54,000 clones in the sample, approximately 90% were seen once. Specimen: peripheral blood, collected on day 0 of AZD1222 vaccination. The receptors shown here come from an adult in good health.

The chain combines TRBV6-5 with TRBJ1-4; D is ambiguous. The length of the CDR3 is 16 residues. Trimming stripped 2 bases from V and 7 bases from J, with 17 bases between. Germline CDR1 is MNHEY and CDR2 is SVGAGI. Here the CDR3 DNA reads TGTGCCAGCAGTTACACGGACCGCGCTCTTGGTGAAAAACTGTTTTTT. Protein sequence: CASSYTDRALGEKLFF.

This rearrangement joins TRBV27 to TRBJ1-1, with D unresolved. V was trimmed by 0 bases and J by 4 bases, leaving 9 bases between them. The CDR3 covers 14 residues. In germline, CDR1 is MNHEY, CDR2 SMNVEV (reference sequence). The CDR3 sequence is CASSLSTGFTEAFF. The CDR3 DNA follows: TGTGCCAGCAGTTTATCGACCGGGTTCACTGAAGCTTTCTTT.

The chain has TRBV21-1 and TRBJ2-7. TRBV21-1 represents a pseudogene. CDR3 length equals 17 residues. CDR3 sequence reads: CASSKVTGFWRGSEQYF. CDR3 in DNA: TGTGCCAGCAGCAAAGTTACGGGATTTTGGAGGGGGAGCGAGCAGTACTTC.

V usage is TRBV4-3 and J usage is TRBJ1-2; D remains unclear. This CDR3 comprises 14 residues. The V end was cut by 4 bases, the J end by 5 bases, with 14 bases between. From germline, CDR1 is LGHNA and CDR2 YSLEER. CDR3 protein: CASSPVAVPYGYTF. DNA of the CDR3: TGCGCCAGCAGCCCGGTTGCAGTTCCATATGGCTACACCTTC.

This clone was recorded once. The gene calls are TRBV25-1 and TRBJ1-2; no definite D call. V lost 6 bases and J 11 bases, leaving 16 bases between the germline ends. The CDR3 extends over 12 amino acids. The germline gives CDR1 MGHDK, CDR2 SYGVNS. This CDR3 reads CASSSPGLGYTF. DNA of the CDR3: TGTGCCAGCAGCTCCCCCGGCCTAGGTTACACCTTC.

This clone was seen a few times. The DNA of the CDR3 is TGTGCCAGCAGCTTGCAGGGGGCGGTGTACACCGGGGAGCTGTTTTTT. This gives the protein CASSLQGAVYTGELFF. V usage is TRBV5-6 and J usage is TRBJ2-2; TRBD1 agrees at 8 bases. J was trimmed by 3 bases and V by 1 base; bases with no gene match: 5. Germline CDR1 reads SGHDT; CDR2 reads YYEEEE. The CDR3 contains 16 residues.

The CDR3: CASSYSSGNTGELFF. CDR3 sequence (DNA): TGTGCCAGCAGTTACTCGTCGGGGAACACCGGGGAGCTGTTTTTT. The V and J genes are TRBV6-5 and TRBJ2-2, with D hard to call. This CDR3 has 15 residues. The V gene lost 0 bases and the J gene lost 1 base, with 6 bases spanning the gap. CDR1 MNHEY and CDR2 SVGAGI come from the germline V gene.

The V call is TRBV7-9, the J call TRBJ2-1; weak D call: TRBD2 (6 bases). Trimming took off 5 bases at V and 7 bases at J, with 18 bases between the two ends. Germline V lookup: CDR1 SEHNR, CDR2 FQNEAQ (reference sequence). The CDR3 loop spans 15 amino acids. This chain's CDR3 is CASSVPGLLTNEQFF. Here the CDR3 DNA reads TGTGCCAGCAGCGTCCCGGGACTCTTAACGAATGAGCAGTTCTTC. Drawing the rest from reference TRBV7-9 and TRBJ2-1, the complete variable domain is DTGVSQNPRHKITKRGQNVTFRCDPISEHNRLYWYRQTLGQGPEFLTYFQNEAQLEKSRLLSDRFSAERPKGSFSTLEIQRTEQGDSAMYLCASSVPGLLTNEQFFGPGTRLTVL.

The chain employs TRBV7-9 and TRBJ1-2; TRBD1 is a possible D gene (5 bases). Germline V gene data show CDR1 as SEHNR and CDR2 as FQNEAQ (reference sequence). Trimming cost V 1 base and J 8 bases, with 14 bases left between them. The CDR3 has 14 amino acids. DNA for the CDR3: TGTGCCAGCAGCTTAGGCGGGGCCGCAAGGGGCTACACCTTC. Translation gives CASSLGGAARGYTF. Variable domain in full (rest from reference TRBV7-9 and TRBJ1-2): DTGVSQNPRHKITKRGQNVTFRCDPISEHNRLYWYRQTLGQGPEFLTYFQNEAQLEKSRLLSDRFSAERPKGSFSTLEIQRTEQGDSAMYLCASSLGGAARGYTFGSGTRLTVV.

The chain combines TRBV4-1 with TRBJ2-2; D could derive from TRBD1 or TRBD2 (7 bases each). The CDR3 runs to 17 residues. Trimming shortened V by 0 bases and J by 0 bases, and 11 bases separated the two germline ends. Germline lookup yields CDR1 MGHRA and CDR2 YSYEKL. The CDR3 coding sequence is TGCGCCAGCAGCCAAGAGGGAGGGGGCACGAACACCGGGGAGCTGTTTTTT. This translates into CASSQEGGGTNTGELFF.

This chain connects TRBV4-1 to TRBJ1-1; D is ambiguous. The V end was cut by 0 bases, the J end by 11 bases, with 19 bases between. This CDR3 comprises 15 residues. CDR1 is MGHRA, CDR2 YSYEKL, per germline. DNA for the CDR3: TGCGCCAGCAGCCAAGATCGGGTGGGTTTGGGGTCGGCTTTCTTT. Residues: CASSQDRVGLGSAFF.